This T cell receptor beta chain was recorded in a study of shared clonotypes between healthy human individuals. On sorted subsets, replicate PCRs used approximately 200 ng DNA, or 25,000 to 35,000 T cell genomes. Some clones are missing from TCRdb's copy, which holds only in-frame ones; the method was immunoSEQ multiplex PCR. The sample records over a million clones, 75% to 85% being singletons. Each donor was a Caucasian adult residing in Nashville, Tennessee. The germline gives CDR1 WSHSY, CDR2 SAAADI. The CDR3 runs to 15 residues. V trimming: 7 bases; J trimming: 2 bases; junction bases outside the gene matches: 6. Study outcomes and limitations: Of the naive CD4 clonotypes, roughly 5% were shared across four donors. Against clonotypes common to all four donors, non-shared ones had lower generation probabilities.

As to this clone: Its matching antigen is unknown.

The sequenced material came from memory CD4+ T cells from PBMCs. Subset here: CD45RA-negative fraction. The sequence was obtained from a man between 18 and 29 years old in good health. Some clones in this sample may be carry-over from other donors' samples. V usage is TRBV10-2 and J usage is TRBJ2-7; 12 positions agree with TRBD2. The CDR3 loop reads CASTPLAGGAYEQYF. CDR3 bases: TGCGCCAGCACCCCACTAGCGGGAGGCGCCTACGAGCAGTACTTC.